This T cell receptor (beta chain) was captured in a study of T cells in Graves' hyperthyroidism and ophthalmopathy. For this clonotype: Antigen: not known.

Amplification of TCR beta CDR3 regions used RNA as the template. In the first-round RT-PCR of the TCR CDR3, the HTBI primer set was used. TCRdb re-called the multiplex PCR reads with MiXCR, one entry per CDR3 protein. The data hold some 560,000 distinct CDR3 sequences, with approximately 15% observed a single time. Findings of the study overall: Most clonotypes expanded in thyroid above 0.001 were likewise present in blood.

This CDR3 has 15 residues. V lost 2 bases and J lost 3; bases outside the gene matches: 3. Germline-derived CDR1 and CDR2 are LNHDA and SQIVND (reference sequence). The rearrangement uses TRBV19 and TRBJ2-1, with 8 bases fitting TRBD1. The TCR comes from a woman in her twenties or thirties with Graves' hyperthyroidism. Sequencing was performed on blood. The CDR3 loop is CASSIQGAVYNEQFF. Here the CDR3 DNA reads TGTGCCAGTAGTATACAGGGGGCAGTCTACAATGAGCAGTTCTTC.